Listed below are T cell receptor beta chains from one sample, sequenced in a study of cytomegalovirus exposure and HLA in healthy donors. The assay was immunoSEQ multiplex PCR, and TCRdb's table has in-frame clones only and misses some. The sample lists fewer than 250,000 clones; roughly 80% were seen once. The sample comprised PBMCs. All receptors come from a male donor in good health and CMV-seronegative. The CDR3 runs from the conserved cysteine through the conserved F or W. Each record gives: D gene, V gene, J gene, clone size, CDR3 length, CDR3 DNA, CDR3 protein. D genes are given only for firm matches. Clone size is not always given. Where it is, it says once, few, many or a class for expanded clones.

.	TRBV19	TRBJ1-4	.	15	TGTGCCAGCGAAATCGGGGAGTTACCGGATGAAAAACTGTTTTTT	CASEIGELPDEKLFF
TRBD2	TRBV5-6	TRBJ2-7	.	17	TGTGCCAGCAGCTCATACGGACTAGCGGGAGCTGGGGACGAGCAGTACTTC	CASSSYGLAGAGDEQYF
TRBD1	TRBV28	TRBJ1-4	.	16	TGTGCCAGCAGCCAGGAACCCGACAGGGGAGGCGAAAAACTGTTTTTT	CASSQEPDRGGEKLFF
TRBD1	TRBV25-1	TRBJ2-7	.	15	TGTGCCAGCAGTGAATTGAGACAGGGATCCTACGAGCAGTACTTC	CASSELRQGSYEQYF
TRBD1	TRBV19	TRBJ1-5	.	14	TGTGCCAGTAGTCATGGGACAGGCAATCAGCCCCAGCATTTT	CASSHGTGNQPQHF
.	TRBV6-5	TRBJ2-7	few	15	TGTGCCAGCAGTTACTCGCAGGGGTTTGGCTACGAGCAGTACTTC	CASSYSQGFGYEQYF
.	TRBV5-1	TRBJ2-1	.	14	TGCGCCAGCAGCTTGGGTGGGAGCGGCAATGAGCAGTTCTTC	CASSLGGSGNEQFF
.	TRBV7-9	TRBJ2-2	.	13	TGTGCCAGCAGAGAGCAGACAAACGGGGAGCTGTTTTTT	CASREQTNGELFF
TRBD1	TRBV5-4	TRBJ2-3	.	15	TGTGCCAGCAGCGCGAGGGGGCCCGCCACAGATACGCAGTATTTT	CASSARGPATDTQYF
.	TRBV27	TRBJ2-3	.	12	TGTGCCAGCAGTTTTCGGGGTGGAACGCAGTATTTT	CASSFRGGTQYF
TRBD1	TRBV29-1	TRBJ2-7	.	15	TGCAGCGCCGCCGGGACAGGGTCGAGCTCCTACGAGCAGTACTTC	CSAAGTGSSSYEQYF
.	TRBV7-3	TRBJ2-1	.	15	TGTGCCAGCAGCTCCCGACAGAGCTCCTACAATGAGCAGTTCTTC	CASSSRQSSYNEQFF
.	TRBV19	TRBJ1-2	.	13	TGTGCCAGTAGCCCGACAGTGTTGGGTGGCTACACCTTC	CASSPTVLGGYTF
.	TRBV11-2	TRBJ2-3	.	15	TGTGCCAGCAGTACATGGAGCGTGAGCGCAGATACGCAGTATTTT	CASSTWSVSADTQYF
TRBD2	TRBV4-1	TRBJ2-5	.	18	TGCGCCAGCAGCCAAGATTCAAAAGCGGGAGGGCCGGTGGAGACCCAGTACTTC	CASSQDSKAGGPVETQYF
TRBD2	TRBV7-2	TRBJ2-1	.	15	TGTGCCAGCAGCTCCCTAGGACTAGCGGGAGATGAGCAGTTCTTC	CASSSLGLAGDEQFF
TRBD1	TRBV5-1	TRBJ1-1	.	16	TGCGCCAGCAGCTTAAAGACAGGGCCCCCCAACACTGAAGCTTTCTTT	CASSLKTGPPNTEAFF
.	TRBV7-9	TRBJ2-5	.	14	TGTGCCAGCAGCGTCCAGATGGCCCAAGAGACCCAGTACTTC	CASSVQMAQETQYF
.	TRBV27	TRBJ2-7	.	13	TGTGCCAGCAGTTTCCGGTCCTCCTACGAGCAGTACTTC	CASSFRSSYEQYF
TRBD2	TRBV5-1	TRBJ2-1	few	16	TGCGCCAGCAGCTTGATTGTAGCGGGCATCTACAATGAGCAGTTCTTC	CASSLIVAGIYNEQFF
TRBD2	TRBV6-5	TRBJ2-1	.	15	TGTGCCAGCAGTTACGCAACTAGCGGGAGAACTGAGCAGTTCTTC	CASSYATSGRTEQFF
.	TRBV28	TRBJ1-1	.	15	TGTGCCAGCAGTCCCCCAGGGCTTACTAACACTGAAGCTTTCTTT	CASSPPGLTNTEAFF
TRBD2	TRBV6-1	TRBJ2-7	.	16	TGTGCCAGCAGTGAAGGACTAGCGGGAGTTTCCTACGAGCAGTACTTC	CASSEGLAGVSYEQYF
TRBD2	TRBV5-4	TRBJ2-7	.	16	TGTGCCAGCAGCCCGGGACTAGCGGGAGGGCCCTACGAGCAGTACTTC	CASSPGLAGGPYEQYF
.	TRBV15	TRBJ2-5	.	14	TGTGCCACCTTGGAGGGCGGCCACCAAGAGACCCAGTACTTC	CATLEGGHQETQYF
TRBD1	TRBV5-6	TRBJ2-2	.	17	TGTGCCAGCACCTTTGGAGCCTGGACAGGGGACACCGGGGAGCTGTTTTTT	CASTFGAWTGDTGELFF
TRBD1	TRBV28	TRBJ1-2	once	12	TGTGCCAGCTCCTTGGGACAGGGAGTAGTCACCTTC	CASSLGQGVVTF
TRBD2	TRBV6-5	TRBJ2-7	.	15	TGTGCCAGCAGCCCCTCCGGGACTAGCGCCTACGAGCAGTACTTC	CASSPSGTSAYEQYF
TRBD1	TRBV18	TRBJ1-2	.	14	TGTGCCAGCTCACCGGGACAGTCCAACTATGGCTACACCTTC	CASSPGQSNYGYTF
.	TRBV27	TRBJ2-3	once	14	TGTGCCAGCAGTTTACGGCGGATCACAGATACGCAGTATTTT	CASSLRRITDTQYF
.	TRBV6-6	TRBJ1-1	.	15	TGTGCCAGCAGTTACCCAAAACAGGGTTTCACTGAAGCTTTCTTT	CASSYPKQGFTEAFF
.	TRBV5-3	TRBJ2-7	.	13	TGTGCCAGAAGCAGAACTAGCAACCACGAGCAGTACTTC	CARSRTSNHEQYF
.	TRBV11-2	TRBJ2-7	many	16	TGTGCCAGCAGCTCTAGATTCGGCAGCTTGTCCTACGAGCAGTACTTC	CASSSRFGSLSYEQYF
.	TRBV11-2	TRBJ1-2	.	13	TGTGCCAGCAGCTTAGGTGCGAACTATGGCTACACCTTC	CASSLGANYGYTF
TRBD2	TRBV11-3	TRBJ2-5	.	16	TGTGCCAGCAGCCTCGGGGTAGCGGGAGGCCAAGAGACCCAGTACTTC	CASSLGVAGGQETQYF
.	TRBV19	TRBJ2-3	.	13	TGTGCCAGTAGTATGGGGCTGACAGATACGCAGTATTTT	CASSMGLTDTQYF
.	TRBV29-1	TRBJ2-1	.	14	TGCAGCGTTGATAGGCAGGGATGGGACAATGAGCAGTTCTTC	CSVDRQGWDNEQFF
.	TRBV19	TRBJ2-7	.	15	TGTGCCAGTAGTACCCAAGGGGGGGCGGGCTACGAGCAGTACTTC	CASSTQGGAGYEQYF
TRBD2	TRBV7-2	TRBJ2-3	.	17	TGTGCCAGCAGCATTTATAGCGGGAGTGGAGGTACAGATACGCAGTATTTT	CASSIYSGSGGTDTQYF
.	TRBV9	TRBJ1-4	.	13	TGTGCCAGCAGCGTTCCACCGGGGGAAAAACTGTTTTTT	CASSVPPGEKLFF
.	TRBV28	TRBJ1-6	.	13	TGTGCCAGCCGTGGACAGCCTAATTCACCCCTCCACTTT	CASRGQPNSPLHF
TRBD2	TRBV5-1	TRBJ2-1	.	16	TGCGCCAGCAGCTTGGCTGCGGGAGGACCCTACAATGAGCAGTTCTTC	CASSLAAGGPYNEQFF
.	TRBV5-6	TRBJ2-2	.	16	TGTGCCAGCACCCCAAAGGAAAACAGGTACACCGGGGAGCTGTTTTTT	CASTPKENRYTGELFF
.	TRBV9	TRBJ1-1	.	13	TGTGCCAGCAGCGTAACAGGGAACACTGAAGCTTTCTTT	CASSVTGNTEAFF
.	TRBV7-9	TRBJ2-3	.	13	TGTGCCAGCAGCCCGGAGAGTTCAGATACGCAGTATTTT	CASSPESSDTQYF